Only one count was recorded for the clone carrying this T cell receptor beta chain. Relative to the germline gene, one junction end is altered; a read error may explain this. Method: immunoSEQ multiplex PCR; TCRdb's copy keeps in-frame clones and lacks some. Found here are about 380,000 clones, roughly 94% of them singletons; the top ten hold about 0.02%. Looked up from germline, CDR1 is SGHRS and CDR2 is YFSETQ. This CDR3 has 16 amino acids. The source of the sample is a study of shared T cell receptors in the human thymus. Sequencing was performed on thymocytes. The rearrangement joins TRBV5-1 to TRBJ2-5; D tentatively fits TRBD1 or TRBD2 (5 bases each). The receptor was derived from a human donor. CDR3 DNA sequence: TGCGCCAGCAGCTTGGGCCTATCGGGGCGTCAAGGGACCCAGTACTTC. It is translated as CASSLGLSGRQGTQYF.